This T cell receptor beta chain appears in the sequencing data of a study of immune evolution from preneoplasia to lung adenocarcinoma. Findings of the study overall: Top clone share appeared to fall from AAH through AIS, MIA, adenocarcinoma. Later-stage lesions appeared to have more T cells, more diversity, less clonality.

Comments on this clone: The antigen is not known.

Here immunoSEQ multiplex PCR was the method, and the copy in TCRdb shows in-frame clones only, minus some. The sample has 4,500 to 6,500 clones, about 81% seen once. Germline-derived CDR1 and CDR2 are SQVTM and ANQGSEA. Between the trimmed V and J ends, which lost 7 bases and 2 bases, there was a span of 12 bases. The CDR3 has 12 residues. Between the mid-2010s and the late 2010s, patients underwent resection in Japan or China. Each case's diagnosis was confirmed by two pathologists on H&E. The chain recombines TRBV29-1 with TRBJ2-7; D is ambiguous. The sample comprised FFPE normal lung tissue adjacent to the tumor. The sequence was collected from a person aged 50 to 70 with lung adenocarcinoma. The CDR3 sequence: CSASGLAYEQYF. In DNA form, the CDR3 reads TGCAGCGCATCGGGCCTCGCCTACGAGCAGTACTTC.